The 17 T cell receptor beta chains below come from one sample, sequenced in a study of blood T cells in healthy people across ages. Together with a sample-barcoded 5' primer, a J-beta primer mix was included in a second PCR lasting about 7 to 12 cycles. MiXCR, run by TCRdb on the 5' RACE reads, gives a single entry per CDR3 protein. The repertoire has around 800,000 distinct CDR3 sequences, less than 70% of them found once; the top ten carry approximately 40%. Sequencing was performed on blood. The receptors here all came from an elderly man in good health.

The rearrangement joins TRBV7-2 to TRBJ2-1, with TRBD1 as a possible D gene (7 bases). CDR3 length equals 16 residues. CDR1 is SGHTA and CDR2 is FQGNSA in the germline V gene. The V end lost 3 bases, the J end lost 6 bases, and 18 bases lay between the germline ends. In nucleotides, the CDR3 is TGTGCCAGCAGCTTGGAAACAGGGGACGGGAGCAATGAGCAGTTCTTC. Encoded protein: CASSLETGDGSNEQFF.

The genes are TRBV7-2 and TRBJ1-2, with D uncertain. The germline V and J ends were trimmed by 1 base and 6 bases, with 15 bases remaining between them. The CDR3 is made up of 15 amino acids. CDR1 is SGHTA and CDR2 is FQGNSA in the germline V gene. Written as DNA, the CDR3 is TGTGCCAGCAGCTTAGAAACTCTGGGAGGGAATGGCTACACCTTC. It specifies CASSLETLGGNGYTF. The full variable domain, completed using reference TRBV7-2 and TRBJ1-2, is GAGVSQSPSNKVTEKGKDVELRCDPISGHTALYWYRQSLGQGLEFLIYFQGNSAPDKSGLPSDRFSAERTGGSVSTLTIQRTQQEDSAVYLCASSLETLGGNGYTFGSGTRLTVV.

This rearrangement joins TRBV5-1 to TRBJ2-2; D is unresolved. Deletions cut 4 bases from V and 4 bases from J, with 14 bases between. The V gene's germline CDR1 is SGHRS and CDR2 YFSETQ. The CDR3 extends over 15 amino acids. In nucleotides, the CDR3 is TGCGCCAGCAGCCCCAACGGCCTTGCCACCGGGGAGCTGTTTTTT. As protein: CASSPNGLATGELFF.

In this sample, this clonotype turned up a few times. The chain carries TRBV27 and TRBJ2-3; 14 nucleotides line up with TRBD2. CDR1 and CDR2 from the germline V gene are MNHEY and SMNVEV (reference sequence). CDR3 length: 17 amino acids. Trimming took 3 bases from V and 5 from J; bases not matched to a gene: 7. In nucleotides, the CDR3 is TGTGCCAGCAGTTTTGCGACTAGCGGGAGGGCCAGAGATACGCAGTATTTT. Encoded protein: CASSFATSGRARDTQYF.

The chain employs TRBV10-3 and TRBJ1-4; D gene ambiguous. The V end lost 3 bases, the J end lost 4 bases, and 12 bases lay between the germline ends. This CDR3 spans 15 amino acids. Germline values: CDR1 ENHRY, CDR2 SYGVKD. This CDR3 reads CAISEGGSLNEKLFF. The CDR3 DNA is TGTGCCATCAGTGAAGGAGGCTCCCTTAATGAAAAACTGTTTTTT.

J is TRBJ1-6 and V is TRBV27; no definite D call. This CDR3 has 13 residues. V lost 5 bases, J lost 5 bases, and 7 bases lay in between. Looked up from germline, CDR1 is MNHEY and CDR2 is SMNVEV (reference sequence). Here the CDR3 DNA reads TGTGCCAGCAGTATCCGTAATAATTCACCCCTCCACTTT. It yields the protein CASSIRNNSPLHF.

The CDR3 DNA follows: TGCAGCGTCCACTCAAAGGACAGGGAGTCCTACGAGCAGTACTTC. Translating it yields CSVHSKDRESYEQYF. V and J are TRBV29-1 and TRBJ2-7; 8 nucleotides match TRBD1. The CDR3 has 15 amino acids. Germline V gene data show CDR1 as SQVTM and CDR2 as ANQGSEA. The V and J ends lost 6 bases and 1 base, in that order; junction bases with no gene match: 11.

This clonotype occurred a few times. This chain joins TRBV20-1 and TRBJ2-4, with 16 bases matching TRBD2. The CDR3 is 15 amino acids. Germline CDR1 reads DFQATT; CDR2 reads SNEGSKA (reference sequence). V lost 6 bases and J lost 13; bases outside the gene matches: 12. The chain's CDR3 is CSARAPGTSGREQYF. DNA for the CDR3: TGCAGTGCGCGCGCCCCCGGGACTAGCGGGAGGGAGCAGTACTTC.

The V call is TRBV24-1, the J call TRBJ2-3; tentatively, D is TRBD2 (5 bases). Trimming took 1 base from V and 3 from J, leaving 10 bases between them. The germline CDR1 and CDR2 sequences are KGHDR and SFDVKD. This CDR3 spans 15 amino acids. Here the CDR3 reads CATSDFGGKTDTQYF. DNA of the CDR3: TGTGCCACCAGTGATTTCGGAGGCAAAACAGATACGCAGTATTTT.

The CDR3 sequence is CASRGQGVTTNEKLFF. Written as DNA, the CDR3 is TGTGCCAGCAGGGGACAGGGGGTAACAACTAATGAAAAACTGTTTTTT. The chain has TRBV7-8 and TRBJ1-4; 11 nucleotides align to TRBD1. The CDR3 is made up of 16 amino acids. Germline values: CDR1 SGHVS, CDR2 FQNEAQ. Losses at the gene ends were 6 bases for V and 0 bases for J; bases not matched to a gene: 3.

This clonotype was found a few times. The CDR3 spells CASSLRRYF. The CDR3 DNA sequence: TGTGCCAGCAGTCTTAGGCGGTACTTC. The J gene is TRBJ2-7, the V gene TRBV25-1; D ambiguous. This CDR3 spans 9 amino acids. CDR1 and CDR2 from the germline V gene are MGHDK and SYGVNS. With 5 bases removed from V and 12 bases from J, the gap between germline ends came to 8 bases.

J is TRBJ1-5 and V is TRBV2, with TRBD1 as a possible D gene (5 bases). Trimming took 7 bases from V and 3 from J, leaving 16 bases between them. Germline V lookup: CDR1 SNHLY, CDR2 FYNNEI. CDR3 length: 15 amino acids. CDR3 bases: TGTGCCAGCAAAGAGTGGGGGACGGTCAATCAGCCCCAGCATTTT. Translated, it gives CASKEWGTVNQPQHF.

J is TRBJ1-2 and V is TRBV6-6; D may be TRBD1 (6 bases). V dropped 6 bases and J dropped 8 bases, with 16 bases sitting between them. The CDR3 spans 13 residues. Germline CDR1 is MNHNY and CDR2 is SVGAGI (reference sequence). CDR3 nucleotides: TGTGCCAGCAGCCCCTCTTGGGGGCGGGGCTACACCTTC. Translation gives CASSPSWGRGYTF.

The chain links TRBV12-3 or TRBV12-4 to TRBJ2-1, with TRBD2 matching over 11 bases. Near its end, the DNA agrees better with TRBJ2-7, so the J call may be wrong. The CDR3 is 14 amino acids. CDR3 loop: CASSFTSGSPEQYF. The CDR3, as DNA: TGTGCCAGCAGTTTCACTAGCGGGAGTCCCGAGCAGTACTTC.

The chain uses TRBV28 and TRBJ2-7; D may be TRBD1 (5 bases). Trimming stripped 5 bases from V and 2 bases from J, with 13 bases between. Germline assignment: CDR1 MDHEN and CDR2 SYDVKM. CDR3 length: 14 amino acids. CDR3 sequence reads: CASSPPRVPYEQYF. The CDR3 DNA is TGTGCCAGCAGTCCCCCCAGGGTCCCCTACGAGCAGTACTTC.

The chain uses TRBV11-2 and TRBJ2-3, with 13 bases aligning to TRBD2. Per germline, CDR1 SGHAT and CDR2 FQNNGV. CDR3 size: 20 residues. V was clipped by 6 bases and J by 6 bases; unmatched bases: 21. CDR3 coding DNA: TGTGCCAGCAGGGGTAACGGGACTAGCGGGGTCCCTTCGGTGTGGGATACGCAGTATTTT. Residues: CASRGNGTSGVPSVWDTQYF.

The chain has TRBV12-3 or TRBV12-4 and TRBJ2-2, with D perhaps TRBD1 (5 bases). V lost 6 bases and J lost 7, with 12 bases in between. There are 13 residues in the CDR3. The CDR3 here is CASRLQVIGELFF. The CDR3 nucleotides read TGTGCCAGCAGGTTACAGGTGATCGGGGAGCTGTTTTTT.